These T cell receptor beta chains were read from a single sample in a study of TIL therapy for anti-PD-1-resistant metastatic lung cancer. Measured with immunoSEQ multiplex PCR; TCRdb has only the in-frame clones, and not every one. The sample lists tens of thousands of clones, 87% occurring once. The sequenced sample was blood, obtained at baseline. The source of these receptors is a person aged 25 to 85 with non-small cell lung cancer. Each CDR3 is given with its conserved first and last residue. The order of the fields is clone size, J gene, D gene, V gene, CDR3 protein, CDR3 DNA. The D gene is left open where the match is weak. Expanded clones get a size class; other rows say once, few or many, or leave the size out.

>.|TRBJ1-2|.|TRBV27
CASSSQQRDGYTF
TGTGCCAGCAGTTCCCAACAGCGAGATGGCTACACCTTC
>.|TRBJ2-5|.|TRBV12-3/TRBV12-4
CASSSRGTQYF
TGTGCCAGCAGTTCCAGGGGGACCCAGTACTTC
>few|TRBJ1-6|TRBD1|TRBV4-1
CASSQEAGQGYSPLHF
TGCGCCAGCAGCCAAGAGGCCGGACAGGGGTATTCACCCCTCCACTTT
>.|TRBJ2-1|.|TRBV11-2
CASSLTGDPLAKSGNEQFF
TGTGCCAGCAGCTTAACCGGAGACCCTCTAGCGAAGAGTGGCAATGAGCAGTTCTTC
>.|TRBJ2-7|.|TRBV7-9
CASSADSREQYF
TGTGCCAGCAGCGCAGACAGTCGCGAGCAGTACTTC
>few|TRBJ1-5|.|TRBV6-5
CASKQGNQPQHF
TGTGCCAGCAAACAGGGAAATCAGCCCCAGCATTTT
>.|TRBJ2-6|.|TRBV7-6
CASSLVSGAGANVLTF
TGTGCCAGCAGCTTAGTATCGGGGGCTGGGGCCAACGTCCTGACTTTC
>.|TRBJ2-2|TRBD2|TRBV11-2
CASSPRLAGLYTGELFF
TGTGCCAGCAGCCCCCGACTAGCGGGCCTTTACACCGGGGAGCTGTTTTTT
>.|TRBJ1-1|.|TRBV19
CASSIAFGATEAFF
TGTGCCAGTAGTATAGCCTTCGGGGCCACTGAAGCTTTCTTT
>once|TRBJ1-1|.|TRBV12-2
CASRLDVGRKNTEAFF
TGTGCAAGTCGCTTAGATGTGGGACGTAAGAACACTGAAGCTTTCTTT
>.|TRBJ1-2|.|TRBV30
CAWNNGGFSGYTF
TGTGCCTGGAATAATGGGGGCTTCAGTGGCTACACCTTC
>.|TRBJ2-2|.|TRBV13
CASSLGGGANTGELFF
TGTGCCAGCAGCTTAGGAGGCGGGGCGAACACCGGGGAGCTGTTTTTT
>.|TRBJ1-1|TRBD1|TRBV11-3
CASSFYRGFMNTEAFF
TGTGCCAGCAGCTTCTACAGGGGGTTCATGAACACTGAAGCTTTCTTT
>.|TRBJ1-3|.|TRBV15
CATSRTGGNTIYF
TGTGCCACCAGCAGAACGGGGGGAAACACCATATATTTT
>.|TRBJ2-3|.|TRBV5-1
CASSPLVASGTQYF
TGCGCCAGCAGCCCCCTAGTGGCGAGCGGGACGCAGTATTTT
>.|TRBJ1-1|.|TRBV6-5
CASSRGNTEAFF
TGTGCCAGCAGCAGGGGGAACACTGAAGCTTTCTTT
>once|TRBJ1-5|.|TRBV23-1
CASSQKFNQPQHF
TGCGCCAGCAGTCAAAAGTTTAATCAGCCCCAGCATTTT
>.|TRBJ2-1|TRBD2|TRBV24-1
CATSDPMGEGLAEQFF
TGTGCCACCAGTGACCCCATGGGGGAGGGCCTGGCTGAGCAGTTCTTC
>.|TRBJ2-3|.|TRBV11-3
CASSLGAGSTDTQYF
TGTGCCAGCAGCTTAGGGGCAGGGAGCACAGATACGCAGTATTTT
>few|TRBJ1-6|TRBD1|TRBV2
CASRERGPSPLHF
TGTGCCAGTAGGGAAAGGGGGCCTTCACCCCTCCACTTT
>once|TRBJ2-1|TRBD1|TRBV24-1
CATSMATGTGSYNEQFF
TGTGCCACCAGTATGGCTACCGGGACAGGCTCCTACAATGAGCAGTTCTTC
>once|TRBJ1-4|TRBD1|TRBV5-1
CASSSTAQGAREKLFF
TGCGCCAGCAGCTCGACCGCACAGGGGGCGCGGGAAAAACTGTTTTTT